This T cell receptor (beta chain) was retrieved from a study of human T cells and chemical hapten exposure. Study-level information: Patients got weekly scalp diphenylcyclopropenone doses over the approximately 23-week study. General study points: Patch test score was positively correlated with the counts of PT1 expanded TCRs. Unchanged with DPC sensitization were TCRs above 1 in 1000 frequency.

Trimming stripped 5 bases from V and 0 bases from J, with 11 bases between. This CDR3 has 16 residues. Germline V gene lookup returns CDR1 MNHEY and CDR2 SVGEGT. There are a few counts of this clonotype. The antigen remains unidentified. Described time point: patch test 2, 6 weeks after DPC sensitization. Regarding treatment: therapeutic diphenylcyclopropenone sensitization with weekly scalp DPC. The donor pool consisted of alopecia patients aged 18 to 70 years, considered suitable for DPC. Via MiXCR, TCRdb re-called the RACE reads, giving one row per CDR3 protein. The sample shows under 450,000 distinct CDR3 sequences, roughly 6% of them seen only once.

The sequence was obtained from a woman between 18 and 29 years old with alopecia areata. Some clones in this sample may be carry-over from other donors' samples. The V call is TRBV6-2 or TRBV6-3, the J call TRBJ1-6; weak D call: TRBD1 (5 bases). Sequenced material: whole blood, taken in connection with sensitization to the hapten diphenylcyclopropenone (DPC). The CDR3 DNA reads as TGTGCCAGCAGTCGGGACCATAGCTCCTATAATTCACCCCTCCACTTT. This translates into CASSRDHSSYNSPLHF.